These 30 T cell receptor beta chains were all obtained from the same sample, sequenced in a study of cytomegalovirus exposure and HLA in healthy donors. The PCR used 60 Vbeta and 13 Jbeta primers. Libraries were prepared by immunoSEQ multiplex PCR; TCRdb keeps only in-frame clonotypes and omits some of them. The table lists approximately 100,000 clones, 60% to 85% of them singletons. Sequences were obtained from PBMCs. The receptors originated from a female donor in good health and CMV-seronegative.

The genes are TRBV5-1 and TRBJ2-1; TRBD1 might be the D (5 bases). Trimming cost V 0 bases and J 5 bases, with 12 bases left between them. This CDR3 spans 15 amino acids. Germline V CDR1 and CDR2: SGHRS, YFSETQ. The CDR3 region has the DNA TGCGCCAGCAGCTTGGGAGCGACAGTCGACAATGAGCAGTTCTTC. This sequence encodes CASSLGATVDNEQFF.

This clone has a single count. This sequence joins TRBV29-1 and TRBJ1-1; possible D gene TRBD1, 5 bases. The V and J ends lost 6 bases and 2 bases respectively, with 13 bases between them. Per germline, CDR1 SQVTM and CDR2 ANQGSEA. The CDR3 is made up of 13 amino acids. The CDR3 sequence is CSVRRGGNTEAFF. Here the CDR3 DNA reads TGCAGCGTCCGTAGGGGTGGAAACACTGAAGCTTTCTTT.

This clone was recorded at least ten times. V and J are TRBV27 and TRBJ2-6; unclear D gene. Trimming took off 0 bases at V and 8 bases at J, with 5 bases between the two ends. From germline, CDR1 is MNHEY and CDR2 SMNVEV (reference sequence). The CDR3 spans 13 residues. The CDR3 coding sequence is TGTGCCAGCAGTTTATCGCGTTCCAACGTCCTGACTTTC. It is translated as CASSLSRSNVLTF.

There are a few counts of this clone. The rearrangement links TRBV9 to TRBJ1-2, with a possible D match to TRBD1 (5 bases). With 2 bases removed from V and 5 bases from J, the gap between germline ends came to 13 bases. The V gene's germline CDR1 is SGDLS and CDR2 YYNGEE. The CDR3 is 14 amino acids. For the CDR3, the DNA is TGTGCCAGCAGCGTTGTGACAGCTCAATATGGCTACACCTTC. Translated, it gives CASSVVTAQYGYTF.

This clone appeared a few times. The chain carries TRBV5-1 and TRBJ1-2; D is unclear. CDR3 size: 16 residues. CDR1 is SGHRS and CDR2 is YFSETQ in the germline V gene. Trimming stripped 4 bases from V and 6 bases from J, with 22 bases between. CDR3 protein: CASSVFTPGTKHGYTF. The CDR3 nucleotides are TGCGCCAGCAGCGTCTTTACGCCGGGAACAAAACATGGCTACACCTTC. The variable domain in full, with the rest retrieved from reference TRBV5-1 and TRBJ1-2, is KAGVTQTPRYLIKTRGQQVTLSCSPISGHRSVSWYQQTPGQGLQFLFEYFSETQRNKGNFPGRFSGRQFSNSRSEMNVSTLELGDSALYLCASSVFTPGTKHGYTFGSGTRLTVV.

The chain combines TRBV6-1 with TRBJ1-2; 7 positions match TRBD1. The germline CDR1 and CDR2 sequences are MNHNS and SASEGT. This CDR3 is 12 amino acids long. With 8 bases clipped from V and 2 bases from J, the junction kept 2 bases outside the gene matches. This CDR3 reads CASPGQNYGYTF. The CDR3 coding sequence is TGTGCCAGCCCGGGACAGAACTATGGCTACACCTTC.

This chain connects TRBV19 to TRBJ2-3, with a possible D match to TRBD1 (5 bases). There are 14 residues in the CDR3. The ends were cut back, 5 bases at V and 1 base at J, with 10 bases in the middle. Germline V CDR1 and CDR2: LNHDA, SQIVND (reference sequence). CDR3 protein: CASSEDTGTDTQYF. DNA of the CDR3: TGTGCCAGTAGTGAGGACACCGGCACAGATACGCAGTATTTT.

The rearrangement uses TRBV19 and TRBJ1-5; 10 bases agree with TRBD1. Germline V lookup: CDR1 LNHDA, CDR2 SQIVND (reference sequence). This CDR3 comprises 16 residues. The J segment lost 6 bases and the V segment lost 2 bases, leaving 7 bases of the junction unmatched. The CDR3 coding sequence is TGTGCCAGTAGTATACGGGGACAGGGGCTTATTCAGCCCCAGCATTTT. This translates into CASSIRGQGLIQPQHF. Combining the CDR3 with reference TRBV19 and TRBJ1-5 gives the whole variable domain DGGITQSPKYLFRKEGQNVTLSCEQNLNHDAMYWYRQDPGQGLRLIYYSQIVNDFQKGDIAEGYSVSREKKESFPLTVTSAQKNPTAFYLCASSIRGQGLIQPQHFGDGTRLSIL.

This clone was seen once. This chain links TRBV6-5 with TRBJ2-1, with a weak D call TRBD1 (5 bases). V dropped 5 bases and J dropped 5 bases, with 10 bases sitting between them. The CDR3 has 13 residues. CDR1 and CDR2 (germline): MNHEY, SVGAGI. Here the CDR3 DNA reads TGTGCCAGCAGTCGGACATGGGACAATGAGCAGTTCTTC. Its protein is CASSRTWDNEQFF.

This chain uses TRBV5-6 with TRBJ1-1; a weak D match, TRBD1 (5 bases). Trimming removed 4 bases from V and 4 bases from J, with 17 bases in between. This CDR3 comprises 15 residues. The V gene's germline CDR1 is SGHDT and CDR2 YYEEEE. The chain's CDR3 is CASSLRGAGGTEAFF. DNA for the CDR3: TGTGCCAGCAGCCTTAGAGGGGCGGGGGGCACTGAAGCTTTCTTT.

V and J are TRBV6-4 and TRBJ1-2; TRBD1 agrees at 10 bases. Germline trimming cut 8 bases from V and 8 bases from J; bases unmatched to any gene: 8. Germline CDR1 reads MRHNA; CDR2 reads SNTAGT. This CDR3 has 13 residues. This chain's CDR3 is CASSGTGAGGYTF. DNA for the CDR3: TGTGCCAGCTCCGGGACAGGGGCAGGAGGCTACACCTTC.

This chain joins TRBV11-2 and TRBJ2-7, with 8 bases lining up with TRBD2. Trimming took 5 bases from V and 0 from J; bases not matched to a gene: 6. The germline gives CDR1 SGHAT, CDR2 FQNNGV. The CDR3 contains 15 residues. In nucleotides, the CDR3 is TGTGCCAGCAGCCAACCGGGACTAGACTCCTACGAGCAGTACTTC. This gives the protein CASSQPGLDSYEQYF.

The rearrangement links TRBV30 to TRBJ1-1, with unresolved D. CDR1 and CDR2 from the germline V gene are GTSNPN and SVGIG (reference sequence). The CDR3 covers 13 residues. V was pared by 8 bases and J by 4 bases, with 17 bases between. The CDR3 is CANEVSVGTEAFF. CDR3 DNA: TGTGCCAACGAAGTGTCAGTTGGCACTGAAGCTTTCTTT.

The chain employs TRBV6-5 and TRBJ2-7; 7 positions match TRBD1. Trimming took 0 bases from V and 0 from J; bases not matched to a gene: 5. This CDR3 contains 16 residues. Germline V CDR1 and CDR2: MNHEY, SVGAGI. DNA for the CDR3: TGTGCCAGCAGTTACTCGAGACAGGGAAGCTCCTACGAGCAGTACTTC. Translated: CASSYSRQGSSYEQYF.

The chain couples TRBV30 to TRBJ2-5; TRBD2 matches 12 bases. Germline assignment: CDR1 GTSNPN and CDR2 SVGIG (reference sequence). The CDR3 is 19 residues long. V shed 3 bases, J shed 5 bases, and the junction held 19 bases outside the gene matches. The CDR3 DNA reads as TGTGCCTGGAGCGTTCTAGCGGGGGGGCCACCGATCGCTTGGGAGACCCAGTACTTC. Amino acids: CAWSVLAGGPPIAWETQYF.

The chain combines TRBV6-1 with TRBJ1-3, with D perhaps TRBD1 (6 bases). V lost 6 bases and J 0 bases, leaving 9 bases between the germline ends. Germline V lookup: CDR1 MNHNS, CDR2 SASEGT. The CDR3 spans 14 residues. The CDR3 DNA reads TGTGCCAGCAGAGACAGGCACTCTGGAAACACCATATATTTT. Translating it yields CASRDRHSGNTIYF.

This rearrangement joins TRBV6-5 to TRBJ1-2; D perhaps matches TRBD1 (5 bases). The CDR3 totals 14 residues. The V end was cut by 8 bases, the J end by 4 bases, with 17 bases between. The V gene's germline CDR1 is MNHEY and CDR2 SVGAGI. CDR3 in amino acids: CASQPGGRGYGYTF. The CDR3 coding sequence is TGTGCCAGCCAGCCGGGGGGTAGAGGCTATGGCTACACCTTC.

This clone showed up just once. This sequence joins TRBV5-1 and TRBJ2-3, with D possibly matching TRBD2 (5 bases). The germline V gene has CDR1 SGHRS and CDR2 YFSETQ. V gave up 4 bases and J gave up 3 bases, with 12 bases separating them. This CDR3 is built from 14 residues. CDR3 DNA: TGCGCCAGCAGCGTCAGCCGGGAAACAGATACGCAGTATTTT. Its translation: CASSVSRETDTQYF.

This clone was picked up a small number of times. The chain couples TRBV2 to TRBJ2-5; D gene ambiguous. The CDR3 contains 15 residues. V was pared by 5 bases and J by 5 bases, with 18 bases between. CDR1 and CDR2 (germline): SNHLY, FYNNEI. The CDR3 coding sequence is TGTGCCAGCAGTTTAACTGGTCTCGACGGGGAGACCCAGTACTTC. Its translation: CASSLTGLDGETQYF.

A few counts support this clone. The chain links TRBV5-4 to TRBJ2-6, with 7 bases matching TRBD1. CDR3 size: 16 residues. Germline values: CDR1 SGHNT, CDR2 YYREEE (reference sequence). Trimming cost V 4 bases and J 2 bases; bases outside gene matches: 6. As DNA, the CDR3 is TGTGCCAGCAGCCTATTGACAGGGACTGGGGCCAACGTCCTGACTTTC. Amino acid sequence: CASSLLTGTGANVLTF.

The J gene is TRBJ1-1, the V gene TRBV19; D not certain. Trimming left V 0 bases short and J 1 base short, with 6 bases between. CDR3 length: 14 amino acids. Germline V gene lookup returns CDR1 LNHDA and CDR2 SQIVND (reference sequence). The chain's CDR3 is CASSIDGTNTEAFF. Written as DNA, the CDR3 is TGTGCCAGTAGTATAGATGGCACGAACACTGAAGCTTTCTTT.

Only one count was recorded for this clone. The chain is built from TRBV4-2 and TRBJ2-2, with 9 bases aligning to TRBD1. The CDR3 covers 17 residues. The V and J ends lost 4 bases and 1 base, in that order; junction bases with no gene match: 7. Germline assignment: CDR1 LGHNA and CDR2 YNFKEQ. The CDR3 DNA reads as TGTGCCAGCAGCCTCATCCCGGGACAGGGGAACACCGGGGAGCTGTTTTTT. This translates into CASSLIPGQGNTGELFF.

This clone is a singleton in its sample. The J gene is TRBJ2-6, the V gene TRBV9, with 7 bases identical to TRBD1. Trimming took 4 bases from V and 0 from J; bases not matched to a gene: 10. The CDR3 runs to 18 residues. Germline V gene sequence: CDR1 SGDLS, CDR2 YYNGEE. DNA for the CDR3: TGTGCCAGCAGCCCGAGGCTGGGGGACAGCTCTGGGGCCAACGTCCTGACTTTC. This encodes CASSPRLGDSSGANVLTF. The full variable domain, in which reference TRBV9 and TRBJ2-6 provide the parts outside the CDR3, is DSGVTQTPKHLITATGQRVTLRCSPRSGDLSVYWYQQSLDQGLQFLIQYYNGEERAKGNILERFSAQQFPDLHSELNLSSLELGDSALYFCASSPRLGDSSGANVLTFGAGSRLTVL.

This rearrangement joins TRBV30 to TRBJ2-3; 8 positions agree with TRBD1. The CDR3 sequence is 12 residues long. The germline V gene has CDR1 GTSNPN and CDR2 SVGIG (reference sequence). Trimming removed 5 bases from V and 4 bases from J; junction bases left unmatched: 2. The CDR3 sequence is CAWDRGPDTQYF. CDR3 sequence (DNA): TGTGCCTGGGACAGGGGACCAGATACGCAGTATTTT.

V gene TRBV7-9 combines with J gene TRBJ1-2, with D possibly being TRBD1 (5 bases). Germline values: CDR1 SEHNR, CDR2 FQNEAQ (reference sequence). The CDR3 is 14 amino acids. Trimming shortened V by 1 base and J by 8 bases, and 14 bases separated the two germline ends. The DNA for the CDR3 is TGTGCCAGCAGCTTAGGTGCAGGGTCTCAAGGCTACACCTTC. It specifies CASSLGAGSQGYTF.

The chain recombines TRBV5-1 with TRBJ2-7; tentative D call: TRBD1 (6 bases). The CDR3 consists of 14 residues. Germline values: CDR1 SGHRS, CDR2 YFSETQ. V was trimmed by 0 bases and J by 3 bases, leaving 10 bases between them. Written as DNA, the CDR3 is TGCGCCAGCAGCTTGGCGACAGGAGACTACGAGCAGTACTTC. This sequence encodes CASSLATGDYEQYF.

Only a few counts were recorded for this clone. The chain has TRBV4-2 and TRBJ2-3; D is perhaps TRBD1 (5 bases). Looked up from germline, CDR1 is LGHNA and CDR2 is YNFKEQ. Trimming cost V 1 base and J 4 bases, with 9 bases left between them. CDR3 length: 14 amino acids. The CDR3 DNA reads TGTGCCAGCAGCCAAGGACAGAGCGCAGATACGCAGTATTTT. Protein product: CASSQGQSADTQYF.

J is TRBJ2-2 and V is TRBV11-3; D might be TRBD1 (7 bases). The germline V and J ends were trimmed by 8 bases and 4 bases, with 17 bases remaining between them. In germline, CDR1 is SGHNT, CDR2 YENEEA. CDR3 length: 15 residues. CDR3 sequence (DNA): TGTGCCAGCGGAGGGGTGTACAGGGGCACCGGGGAGCTGTTTTTT. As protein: CASGGVYRGTGELFF.

This CDR3 reads CASRQGHVNEQFF. The DNA of the CDR3 is TGTGCCAGCAGGCAGGGACACGTCAATGAGCAGTTCTTC. This chain joins TRBV6-5 and TRBJ2-1; possible D gene TRBD1, 6 bases. The CDR3 has 13 residues. V lost 6 bases and J 6 bases, leaving 12 bases between the germline ends. Per the germline V gene, CDR1 is MNHEY and CDR2 is SVGAGI.

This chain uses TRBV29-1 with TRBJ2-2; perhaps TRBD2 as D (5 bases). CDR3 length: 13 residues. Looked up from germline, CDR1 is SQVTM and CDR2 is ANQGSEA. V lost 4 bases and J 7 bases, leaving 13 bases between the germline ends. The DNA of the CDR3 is TGCAGCGTTGGGAATTTCGGAGGCGGGGAGCTGTTTTTT. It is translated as CSVGNFGGGELFF.